This TCR beta chain derives from a study of long-term antiretroviral therapy in people with HIV. Study details: Specimens dating back about a decade before the 2015 immediate-ART recommendation are the oldest included. Study outcomes and limitations: Diversity went up after ART and still fell short of transplant donor controls.

In the case of this clone: As yet, its antigen is unknown.

The authors ran the immunoSEQ assay, v3.0, at survey level. Clones were sequenced by immunoSEQ multiplex PCR, and TCRdb holds only the in-frame ones, with some missing. Among approximately 25,000 clones listed, 80% to 90% were seen once. Trimming took 0 bases from V and 0 from J, leaving 15 bases between them. The CDR3 sequence is 17 residues long. The germline V gene has CDR1 KGHSY and CDR2 FQNENV. Ahead of DNA extraction, samples held 1-10 million cryopreserved PBMC each. The material sequenced was unsorted PBMCs, taken 1.2 years after starting antiretroviral therapy. The chain links TRBV16 to TRBJ2-7; D unclear. This receptor was identified in a man aged 45 to 65 with HIV. CDR3 amino acids: CASSQSGLGTSSYEQYF. The DNA of the CDR3 is TGTGCCAGCAGCCAATCTGGTCTGGGAACGAGCTCCTACGAGCAGTACTTC.